This TCR beta chain was sequenced during a study of T cell responses to AZD1222 COVID-19 vaccine. General study findings and limits: Dominant CD4 TCR responses targeted spike regions 160-218 and 743-854. Donors were mostly white British, more females; clonal diversity possibly underestimated. Breadth and depth of Spike-specific TCRs rose after two AZD1222 doses. Of spike-specific TCRs, nearly half reportedly target regions left unmutated in variants.

Regarding this clone: Its target is not known.

Here immunoSEQ multiplex PCR was the method, and the copy in TCRdb shows in-frame clones only, minus some. The data hold 95,000 to 100,000 clones, with about nine tenths observed a single time. CDR3 length: 14 residues. V lost 3 bases and J lost 3, with 11 bases in between. Germline V gene lookup returns CDR1 MDHEN and CDR2 SYDVKM. This material consisted of peripheral blood, taken on day 0 of AZD1222 vaccination. This receptor was identified in an adult in good health. This chain uses TRBV28 with TRBJ1-2, with D perhaps TRBD1 (6 bases). CDR3 protein: CASSFRGQHYGYTF. DNA of the CDR3: TGTGCCAGCAGTTTCCGGGGGCAGCACTATGGCTACACCTTC.